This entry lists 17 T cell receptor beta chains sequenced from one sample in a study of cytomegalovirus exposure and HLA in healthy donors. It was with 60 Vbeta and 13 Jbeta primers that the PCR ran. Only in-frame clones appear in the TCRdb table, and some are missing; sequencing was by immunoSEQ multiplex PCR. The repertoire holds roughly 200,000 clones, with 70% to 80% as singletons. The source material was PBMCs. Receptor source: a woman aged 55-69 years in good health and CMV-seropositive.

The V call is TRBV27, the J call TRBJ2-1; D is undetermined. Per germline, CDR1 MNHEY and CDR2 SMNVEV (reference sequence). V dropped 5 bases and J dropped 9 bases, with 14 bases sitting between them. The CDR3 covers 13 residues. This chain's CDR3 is CASSPHIYPEQFF. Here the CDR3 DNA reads TGTGCCAGCAGTCCGCACATATATCCTGAGCAGTTCTTC.

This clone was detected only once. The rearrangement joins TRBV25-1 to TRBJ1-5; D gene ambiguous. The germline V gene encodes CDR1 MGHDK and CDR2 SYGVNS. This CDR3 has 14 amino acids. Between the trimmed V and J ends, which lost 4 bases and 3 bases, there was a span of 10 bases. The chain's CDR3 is CASSGNTVNQPQHF. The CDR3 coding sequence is TGTGCCAGCAGTGGGAACACAGTCAATCAGCCCCAGCATTTT.

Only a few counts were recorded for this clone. CDR3 DNA sequence: TGTGCCAGTCAATCCGGACAGGGACGCTATGGCTACACCTTC. Translated: CASQSGQGRYGYTF. The genes are TRBV28 and TRBJ1-2, with TRBD1 matching 8 bases. V lost 9 bases, J lost 4 bases, and 10 bases stayed unmatched. The CDR3 spans 14 residues. The germline CDR1 and CDR2 sequences are MDHEN and SYDVKM.

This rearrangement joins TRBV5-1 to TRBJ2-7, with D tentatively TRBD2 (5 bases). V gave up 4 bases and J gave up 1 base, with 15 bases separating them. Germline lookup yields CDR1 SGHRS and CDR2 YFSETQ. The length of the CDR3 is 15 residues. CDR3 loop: CASSLDPLGSYEQYF. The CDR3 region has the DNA TGCGCCAGCAGCCTCGACCCACTAGGTTCCTACGAGCAGTACTTC.

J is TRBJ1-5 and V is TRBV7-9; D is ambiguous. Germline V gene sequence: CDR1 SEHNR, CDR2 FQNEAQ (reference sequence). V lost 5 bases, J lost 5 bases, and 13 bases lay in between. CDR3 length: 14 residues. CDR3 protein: CASSVPREDQPQHF. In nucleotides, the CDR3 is TGTGCCAGCAGCGTACCGAGGGAGGATCAGCCCCAGCATTTT.

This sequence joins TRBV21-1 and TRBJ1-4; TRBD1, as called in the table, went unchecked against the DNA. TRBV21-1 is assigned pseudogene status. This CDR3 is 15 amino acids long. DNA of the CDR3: TGTGCCAGCAGCGGAGAGACAGGGGCCTTAGAAAAACTGTTTTTT. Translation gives CASSGETGALEKLFF.

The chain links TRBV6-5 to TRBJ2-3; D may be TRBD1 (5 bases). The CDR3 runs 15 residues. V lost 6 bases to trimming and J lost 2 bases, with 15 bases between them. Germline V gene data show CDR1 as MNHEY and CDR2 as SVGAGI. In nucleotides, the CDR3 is TGTGCCAGCAGACCCCAGGGCGCCTCCACAGATACGCAGTATTTT. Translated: CASRPQGASTDTQYF.

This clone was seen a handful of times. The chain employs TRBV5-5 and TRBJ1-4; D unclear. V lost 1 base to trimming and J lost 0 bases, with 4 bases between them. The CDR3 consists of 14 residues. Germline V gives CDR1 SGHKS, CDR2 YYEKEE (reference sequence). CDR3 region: CASSLTATNEKLFF. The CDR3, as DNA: TGTGCCAGCAGCTTGACAGCAACTAATGAAAAACTGTTTTTT.

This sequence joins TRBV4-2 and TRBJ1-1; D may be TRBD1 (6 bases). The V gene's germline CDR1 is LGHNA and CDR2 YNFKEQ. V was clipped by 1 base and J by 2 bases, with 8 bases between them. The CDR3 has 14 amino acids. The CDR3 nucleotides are TGTGCCAGCAGCCAAGTGGACAGAAACACTGAAGCTTTCTTT. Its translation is CASSQVDRNTEAFF.

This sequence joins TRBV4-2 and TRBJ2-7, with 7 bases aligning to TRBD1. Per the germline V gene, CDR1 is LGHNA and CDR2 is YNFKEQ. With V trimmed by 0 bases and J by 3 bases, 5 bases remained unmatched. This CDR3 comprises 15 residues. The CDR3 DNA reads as TGTGCCAGCAGCCAAGATACGGGGACAGACTACGAGCAGTACTTC. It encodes CASSQDTGTDYEQYF.

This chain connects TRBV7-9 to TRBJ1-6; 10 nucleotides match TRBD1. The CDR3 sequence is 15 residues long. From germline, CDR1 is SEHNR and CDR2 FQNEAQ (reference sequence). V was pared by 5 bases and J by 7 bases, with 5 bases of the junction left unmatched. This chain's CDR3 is CASSLAGQGNSPLHF. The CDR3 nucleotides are TGTGCCAGCAGCCTCGCGGGACAGGGGAATTCACCCCTCCACTTT.

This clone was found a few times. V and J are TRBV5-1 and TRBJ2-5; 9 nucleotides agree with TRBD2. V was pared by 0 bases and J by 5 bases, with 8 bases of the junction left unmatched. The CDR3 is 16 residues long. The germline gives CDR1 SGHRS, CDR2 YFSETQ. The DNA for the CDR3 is TGCGCCAGCAGCTTGGCCGGGACTAGCCTGGGGGAGACCCAGTACTTC. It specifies CASSLAGTSLGETQYF.

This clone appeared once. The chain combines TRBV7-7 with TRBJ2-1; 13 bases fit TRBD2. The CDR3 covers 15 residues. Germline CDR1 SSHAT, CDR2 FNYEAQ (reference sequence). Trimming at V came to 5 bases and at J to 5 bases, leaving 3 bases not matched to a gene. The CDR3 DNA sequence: TGTGCCAGCAGCCCGGGACTAGCGGGGAACAATGAGCAGTTCTTC. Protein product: CASSPGLAGNNEQFF.

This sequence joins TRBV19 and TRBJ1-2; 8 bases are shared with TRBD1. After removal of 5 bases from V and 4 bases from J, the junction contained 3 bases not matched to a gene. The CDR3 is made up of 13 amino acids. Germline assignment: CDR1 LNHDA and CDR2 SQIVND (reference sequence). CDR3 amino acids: CASSGQGFYGYTF. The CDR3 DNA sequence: TGTGCCAGTAGTGGACAGGGCTTCTATGGCTACACCTTC.

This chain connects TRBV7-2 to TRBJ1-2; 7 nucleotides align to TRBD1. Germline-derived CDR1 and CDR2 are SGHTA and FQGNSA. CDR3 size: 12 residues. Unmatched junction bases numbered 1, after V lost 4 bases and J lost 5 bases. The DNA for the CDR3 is TGTGCCAGCAGCTCGACAGGGTATGGCTACACCTTC. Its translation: CASSSTGYGYTF.

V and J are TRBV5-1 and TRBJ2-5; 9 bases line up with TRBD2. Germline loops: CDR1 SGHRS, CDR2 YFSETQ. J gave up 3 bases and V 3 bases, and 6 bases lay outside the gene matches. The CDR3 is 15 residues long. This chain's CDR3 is CASSSQTSGKETQYF. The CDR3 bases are TGCGCCAGCAGCTCTCAGACTAGCGGAAAAGAGACCCAGTACTTC. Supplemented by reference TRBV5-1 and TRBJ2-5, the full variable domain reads KAGVTQTPRYLIKTRGQQVTLSCSPISGHRSVSWYQQTPGQGLQFLFEYFSETQRNKGNFPGRFSGRQFSNSRSEMNVSTLELGDSALYLCASSSQTSGKETQYFGPGTRLLVL.

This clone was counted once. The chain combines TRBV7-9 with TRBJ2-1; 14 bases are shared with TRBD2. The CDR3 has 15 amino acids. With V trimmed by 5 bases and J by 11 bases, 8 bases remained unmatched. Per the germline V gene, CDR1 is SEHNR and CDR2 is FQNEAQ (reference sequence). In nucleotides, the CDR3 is TGTGCCAGCAGCCCCCGGACTAGCGGGGGGACCAAGCAGTTCTTC. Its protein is CASSPRTSGGTKQFF.